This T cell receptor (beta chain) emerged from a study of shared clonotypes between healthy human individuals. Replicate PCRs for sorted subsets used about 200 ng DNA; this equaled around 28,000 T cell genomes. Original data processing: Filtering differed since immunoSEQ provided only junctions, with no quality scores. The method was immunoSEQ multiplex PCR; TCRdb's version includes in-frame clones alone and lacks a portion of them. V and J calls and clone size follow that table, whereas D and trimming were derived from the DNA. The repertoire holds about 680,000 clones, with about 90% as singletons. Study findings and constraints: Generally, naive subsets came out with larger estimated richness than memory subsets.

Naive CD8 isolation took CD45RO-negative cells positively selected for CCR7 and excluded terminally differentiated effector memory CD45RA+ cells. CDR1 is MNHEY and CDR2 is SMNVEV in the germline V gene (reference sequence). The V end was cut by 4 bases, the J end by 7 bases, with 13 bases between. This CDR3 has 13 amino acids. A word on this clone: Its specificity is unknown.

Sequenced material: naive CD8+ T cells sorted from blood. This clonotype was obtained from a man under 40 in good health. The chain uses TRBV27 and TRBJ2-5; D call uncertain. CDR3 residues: CASSSDQGATQYF. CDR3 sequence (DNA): TGTGCCAGCAGTTCCGATCAAGGCGCGACCCAGTACTTC.